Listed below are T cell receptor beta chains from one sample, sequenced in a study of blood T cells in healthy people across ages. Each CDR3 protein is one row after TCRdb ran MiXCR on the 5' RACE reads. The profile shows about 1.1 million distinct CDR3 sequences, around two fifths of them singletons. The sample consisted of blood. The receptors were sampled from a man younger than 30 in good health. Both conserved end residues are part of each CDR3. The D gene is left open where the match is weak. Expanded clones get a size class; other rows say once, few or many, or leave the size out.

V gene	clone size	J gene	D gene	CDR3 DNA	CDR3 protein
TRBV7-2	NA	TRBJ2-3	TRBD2	TGTGCCAGCAGCTTAGGACTAGCGGGGGGGCGAGATACGCAGTATTTT	CASSLGLAGGRDTQYF
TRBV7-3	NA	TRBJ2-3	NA	TGTGCCAGCAGCTTAATCTCCGGAATAACTAGCACAGATACGCAGTATTTT	CASSLISGITSTDTQYF
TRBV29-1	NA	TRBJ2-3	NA	TGCAGCGTCCTCCTAGGGGGAATTAAAGCAGATACGCAGTATTTT	CSVLLGGIKADTQYF
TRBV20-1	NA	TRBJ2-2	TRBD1	TGCAGTGCTAGGGACCTGGGGACAGGGGCGACCGGGGAGCTGTTTTTT	CSARDLGTGATGELFF
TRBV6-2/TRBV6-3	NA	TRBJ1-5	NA	TGTGCCAGCAGACTTGTGGGGGCCTCCAATCAGCCCCAGCATTTT	CASRLVGASNQPQHF
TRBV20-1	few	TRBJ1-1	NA	TGCAGTGCTAGAAACCAGCCGGTCACTGAAGCTTTCTTT	CSARNQPVTEAFF
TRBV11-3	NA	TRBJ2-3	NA	TGTGCCAGCAGCTTAGATCCCCTAGGGAAGCAGTATTTT	CASSLDPLGKQYF
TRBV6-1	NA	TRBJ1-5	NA	TGTGCCAGCAGTGAATGGGGTGGCAGTAGCAATCAGCCCCAGCATTTT	CASSEWGGSSNQPQHF
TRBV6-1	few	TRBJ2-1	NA	TGTGCCAGCAGCCAAAGGACCTATGAGCAGTTCTTC	CASSQRTYEQFF
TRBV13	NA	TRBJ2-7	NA	TGTGCCAGCAGCGCGAACCAGGGAGGGCAGTACTTC	CASSANQGGQYF
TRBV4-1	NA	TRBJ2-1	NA	TGCGCCAGCAGCCAAGAGAGTGAGGGGGGCGGACGGTTCTTC	CASSQESEGGGRFF
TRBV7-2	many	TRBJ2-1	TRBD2	TGTGCCAGCAGCTTTTCCCTAGCGGGGGACAATGAGCAGTTCTTC	CASSFSLAGDNEQFF
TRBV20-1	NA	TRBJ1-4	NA	TGCAGTGCTAGAGGCGACTCCGGCAATGAAAAACTGTTTTTT	CSARGDSGNEKLFF
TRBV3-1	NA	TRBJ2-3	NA	TGTGCCAGCAGCCAACCCCTGAGGGGCACAGATACGCAGTATTTT	CASSQPLRGTDTQYF
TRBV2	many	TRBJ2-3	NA	TGTGCCAGCAGCGACTCCACAGATACGCAGTATTTT	CASSDSTDTQYF
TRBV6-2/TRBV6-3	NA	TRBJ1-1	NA	TGTGCCAGCAGTTCTCCGGCCCGTCGTGAAGCTTTCTTT	CASSSPARREAFF
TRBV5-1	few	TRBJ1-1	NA	TGCGCCAGCAGCGCAGGGGTTAACACTGAAGCTTTCTTT	CASSAGVNTEAFF
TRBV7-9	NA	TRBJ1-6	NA	TGTGCCAGCAGCGCGATTCAGACAGGACCCGATTCACCCCTCCACTTT	CASSAIQTGPDSPLHF
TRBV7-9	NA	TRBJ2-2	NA	TGTGCCGGCAGCTTAGTGGCTTTGGAAGCCGGGGAGCTGTTTTTT	CAGSLVALEAGELFF
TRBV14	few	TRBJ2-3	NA	TGTGCCAGCAGCCAAGTGGTAGCAGATACGCAGTATTTT	CASSQVVADTQYF
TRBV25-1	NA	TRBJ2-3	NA	TGTGCCAGCAGTGACAATACAGCGGGAGATACGCAGTATTTT	CASSDNTAGDTQYF
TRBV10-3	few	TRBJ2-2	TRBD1	TGTGCCATCAGTGAGTCGGGGACAGCGAACACCGGGGAGCTGTTTTTT	CAISESGTANTGELFF
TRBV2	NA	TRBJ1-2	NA	TGTGCCAGCAGTAGGGGCAGGGAAGCTAACTATGGCTACACCTTC	CASSRGREANYGYTF
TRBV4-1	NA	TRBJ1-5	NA	TGCGCCAGCAGCCAAGTTTCTAGCCGTGGCAATCAGCCCCAGCATTTT	CASSQVSSRGNQPQHF
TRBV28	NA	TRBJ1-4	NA	TGTGCCAGCAGTTTACTCGGCAGGGTGGATGAAAAACTGTTTTTT	CASSLLGRVDEKLFF
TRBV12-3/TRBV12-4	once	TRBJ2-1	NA	TGTGCCGGCAGTTTGGGACTTAACAATGAGCAGTTCTTC	CAGSLGLNNEQFF
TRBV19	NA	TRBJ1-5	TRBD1	TGTGCCAGTAGACAGGACAGGGTTAGCAATCAGCCCCAGCATTTT	CASRQDRVSNQPQHF
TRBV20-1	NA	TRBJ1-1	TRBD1	TGCAGTGCTAAGAGCGGACAGGAGAACGCTGAAGCTTTCTTT	CSAKSGQENAEAFF
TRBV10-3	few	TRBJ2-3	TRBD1	TGTGCCATCAGGTTACAGGGGGCCGGCACAGATACGCAGTATTTT	CAIRLQGAGTDTQYF
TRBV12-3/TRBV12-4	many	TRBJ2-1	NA	TGTGCCAGCAGTTTAGGAGATAGCAGCAATGAGCAGTTCTTC	CASSLGDSSNEQFF
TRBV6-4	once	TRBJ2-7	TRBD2	TGTGCCAGCAGTAACAGCGGGGGCTCCTACAATGAGCAGTACTTC	CASSNSGGSYNEQYF
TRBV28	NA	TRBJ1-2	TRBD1	TGTGCCAGCAGTTTAATCCAACCAGGGACAGGGGGCGATCAGGATGGCTACACCTTC	CASSLIQPGTGGDQDGYTF
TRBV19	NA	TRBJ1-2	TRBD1	TGTGCCAGTACGGACAGGGCGGTAAGAGGCTACACCTTC	CASTDRAVRGYTF
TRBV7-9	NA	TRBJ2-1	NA	TGTGCCAGCAGCCCCCGGGCCCCCAGCCCCTACAATGAGCAGTTCTTC	CASSPRAPSPYNEQFF
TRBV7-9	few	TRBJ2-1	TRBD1	TGTGCCAGCAGCCGGGACAGGGCGTTTACCAATGAGCAGTTCTTC	CASSRDRAFTNEQFF
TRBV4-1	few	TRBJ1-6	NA	TGCGCCAGCAGCCAAGTCCATCGGGCAGAAAATAATTCACCCCTCCACTTT	CASSQVHRAENNSPLHF
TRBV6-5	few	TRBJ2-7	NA	TGTGCCAGCAGCTCCTCTCGCCTAGAGCAGTACTTC	CASSSSRLEQYF
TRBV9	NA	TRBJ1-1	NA	TGTGCCAGCAGCGTTTGGGTAGGGACTGAAGCTTTCTTT	CASSVWVGTEAFF
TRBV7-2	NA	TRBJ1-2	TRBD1	TGTGCCAGCAGCTTATCGTCGACAGGGGGGGATGGCTACACCTTC	CASSLSSTGGDGYTF
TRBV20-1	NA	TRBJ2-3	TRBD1	TGCAGTGCTAGAGATGTACAGGGGCGAAGCACATATACGCAGTATTTT	CSARDVQGRSTYTQYF
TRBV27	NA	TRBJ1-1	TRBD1	TGTGCCAGCAGTACCAGAGGGGGCCAAGTGGCTGAAGCTTTCTTT	CASSTRGGQVAEAFF
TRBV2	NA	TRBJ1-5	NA	TGTGCCAGCAGGCAGACTGGACCCCCTGATCAGCCCCAGCATTTT	CASRQTGPPDQPQHF
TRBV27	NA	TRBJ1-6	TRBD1	TGTGCCAGCAGTTTAGGCAGGGGGCATCTTTGGGATTCACCCCTCCACTTT	CASSLGRGHLWDSPLHF
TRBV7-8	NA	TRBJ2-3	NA	TGTGCCAGCAGCTTAGAACTTGGAACGACAGATACGCAGTATTTT	CASSLELGTTDTQYF
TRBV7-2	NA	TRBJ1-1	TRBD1	TGTGCCAGCAGCACGGCGACAGGGTGGGTCACTGAAGCTTTCTTT	CASSTATGWVTEAFF
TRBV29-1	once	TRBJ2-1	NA	TGCAGCGTTCGGCAGGATGACTACAAGGAGCAGTTCTTC	CSVRQDDYKEQFF
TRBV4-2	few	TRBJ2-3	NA	TGTGCCAGCAGCCAAGACCCAGCGGGTCAGGGTACGCAGTATTTT	CASSQDPAGQGTQYF
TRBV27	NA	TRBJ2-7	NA	TGTGCCAGCAGTGTCGACCAACTGGGAGAGCAGTACTTC	CASSVDQLGEQYF
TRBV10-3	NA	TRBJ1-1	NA	TGTGCCAGCAACAACCGGGACAAGGTGGACACTGAAGCTTTCTTT	CASNNRDKVDTEAFF
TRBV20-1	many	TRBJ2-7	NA	TGCAGTGCCAAAAGGGGGGCCGGGGAGCAGTACTTC	CSAKRGAGEQYF
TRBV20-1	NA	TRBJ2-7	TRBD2	TGCAGTGCTAGACCTCATAGCGGGGGGGTCCTCCCCTTGGACGAGCAGTACTTC	CSARPHSGGVLPLDEQYF
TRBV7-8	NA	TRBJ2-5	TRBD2	TGTGCCAGCAGCCGACCCAGACTAGCGGAAGAAGAGACCCAGTACTTC	CASSRPRLAEEETQYF
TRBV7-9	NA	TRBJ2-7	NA	TGTCCCAGCGGCTTATTCGCGGGGAGTTACGAGCAGTACTTC	CPSGLFAGSYEQYF
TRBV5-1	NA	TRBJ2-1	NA	TGCGTCAGCAGCTTGGGAGGACTGTCCTACAATGAGCAGTTCTTC	CVSSLGGLSYNEQFF
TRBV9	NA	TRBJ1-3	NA	TGTGCCAGCAGCGTAGGTTCAGGGCAAGGAAACACCATATATTTT	CASSVGSGQGNTIYF